These 21 T cell receptor beta chains originate from one sample sequenced in a study of blood T cell repertoires in COVID-19. Sequenced by immunoSEQ multiplex PCR; TCRdb stores in-frame clones only, minus some. The sample carries around 400,000 clones, roughly four fifths recorded once. The specimen was PBMCs or T cells enriched from blood (not recorded which). These receptors all come from a woman in her 50s who had recovered from COVID-19.

This clone was seen a few times. The V gene is TRBV14, the J gene TRBJ2-5; 8 bases fit TRBD2. This CDR3 is 15 amino acids long. Germline V gene data show CDR1 as SGHDN and CDR2 as FVKESK. V was pared by 1 base and J by 5 bases, with 6 bases of the junction left unmatched. CDR3 sequence (DNA): TGTGCCAGCAGCCAAGTAAGCGGGAGTGCCGAGACCCAGTACTTC. Amino acid sequence: CASSQVSGSAETQYF.

The CDR3 coding sequence is TGCGCCAGCAGCCCTTCGACAGGGACCGAAGCTTTCTTT. It codes for CASSPSTGTEAFF. This chain joins TRBV5-1 and TRBJ1-1; 7 nucleotides align to TRBD1. V lost 4 bases and J lost 8; bases outside the gene matches: 8. Germline CDR1 is SGHRS and CDR2 is YFSETQ. The CDR3 covers 13 residues.

This chain connects TRBV29-1 to TRBJ1-6; 7 bases are shared with TRBD1. Germline CDR1 is SQVTM and CDR2 is ANQGSEA. Trimming at V came to 5 bases and at J to 8 bases, leaving 12 bases not matched to a gene. This CDR3 spans 15 amino acids. The CDR3 here is CSVSLSTGEDSPLHF. CDR3 nucleotides: TGCAGCGTTTCTTTAAGTACAGGGGAGGATTCACCCCTCCACTTT.

V usage is TRBV6-6 and J usage is TRBJ2-2; the match to TRBD1 covers 9 bases. Trimming at V came to 5 bases and at J to 6 bases, leaving 7 bases not matched to a gene. The CDR3 length is 15 residues. Per germline, CDR1 MNHNY and CDR2 SVGAGI (reference sequence). The CDR3 DNA is TGTGCCAGCAGTCCGGGACAGGGATTCGCCGGGGAGCTGTTTTTT. It codes for CASSPGQGFAGELFF.

This sequence joins TRBV15 and TRBJ2-7; 9 nucleotides match TRBD2. V dropped 5 bases and J dropped 5; count of bases not matched to a gene: 10. CDR3 size: 15 residues. Germline V gene data show CDR1 as LNHNV and CDR2 as YYDKDF (reference sequence). The CDR3 here is CATSPGRAGGDEQYF. The CDR3 bases are TGTGCCACCAGCCCCGGCCGCGCGGGGGGGGACGAGCAGTACTTC. The full variable domain, with the rest looked up from reference TRBV15 and TRBJ2-7, is DAMVIQNPRYQVTQFGKPVTLSCSQTLNHNVMYWYQQKSSQAPKLLFHYYDKDFNNEADTPDNFQSRRPNTSFCFLDIRSPGLGDTAMYLCATSPGRAGGDEQYFGPGTRLTVT.

This chain uses TRBV13 with TRBJ2-5; 11 bases are a match to TRBD2. The junction had 1 base not matched to a gene; V was cut back by 2 bases and J by 2 bases. CDR1 is PRHDT and CDR2 is FYEKMQ in the germline V gene (reference sequence). The CDR3 has 15 residues. The CDR3 here is CASSLLAGGQETQYF. In nucleotides, the CDR3 is TGTGCCAGCAGCTTACTAGCGGGGGGTCAAGAGACCCAGTACTTC.

This chain connects TRBV7-9 to TRBJ2-7; TRBD1 matches 8 bases. The CDR3 length is 14 residues. Germline loops: CDR1 SEHNR, CDR2 FQNEAQ (reference sequence). Losses at the gene ends were 5 bases for V and 6 bases for J; bases not matched to a gene: 9. CDR3 DNA: TGTGCCAGCAGCCCTAGGTTGGACAGGGTCGAGCAGTACTTC. It encodes CASSPRLDRVEQYF.

The genes are TRBV11-3 and TRBJ2-3, with TRBD1 matching 9 bases. This CDR3 is built from 17 residues. With V trimmed by 5 bases and J by 2 bases, 11 bases remained unmatched. Germline V CDR1 and CDR2: SGHNT, YENEEA. The CDR3, as DNA: TGTGCCAGCAGCCCCAGTGGGACAGGGAGATTCACAGATACGCAGTATTTT. Translating gives CASSPSGTGRFTDTQYF.

The chain joins TRBV9 to TRBJ2-5; 7 bases are a match to TRBD1. The CDR3 length is 17 residues. The germline V gene encodes CDR1 SGDLS and CDR2 YYNGEE. V was pared by 0 bases and J by 1 base, with 9 bases of the junction left unmatched. This chain's CDR3 is CASSVDRGKEAQETQYF. The CDR3 nucleotides read TGTGCCAGCAGCGTAGACAGGGGTAAAGAGGCCCAAGAGACCCAGTACTTC. The whole variable domain, remainder taken from reference TRBV9 and TRBJ2-5, is DSGVTQTPKHLITATGQRVTLRCSPRSGDLSVYWYQQSLDQGLQFLIQYYNGEERAKGNILERFSAQQFPDLHSELNLSSLELGDSALYFCASSVDRGKEAQETQYFGPGTRLLVL.

This clone was picked up one time. This chain uses TRBV7-6 with TRBJ1-2; 11 bases match TRBD1. Germline V gene lookup returns CDR1 SGHVS and CDR2 FNYEAQ. This CDR3 contains 17 residues. The ends lost 5 bases at V and 0 bases at J; junction bases unmatched: 8. In DNA form, the CDR3 reads TGTGCCAGCAGCACCCGGACAGGGGGCGATCCTAACTATGGCTACACCTTC. Its protein is CASSTRTGGDPNYGYTF.

The J gene is TRBJ1-1, the V gene TRBV27; D remains ambiguous. V was shortened by 4 bases and J by 1 base, with 25 bases between the two germline ends. Germline CDR1 and CDR2: MNHEY and SMNVEV (reference sequence). The CDR3 consists of 19 residues. CDR3 DNA sequence: TGTGCCAGCAGTTCAATAACTCTCCCCCGGGTTTACGGGAACACTGAAGCTTTCTTT. Translating it yields CASSSITLPRVYGNTEAFF.

In this sample, this clone turned up once. The chain combines TRBV13 with TRBJ2-7; no clear D. Germline assignment: CDR1 PRHDT and CDR2 FYEKMQ (reference sequence). V was trimmed by 0 bases and J by 6 bases, leaving 6 bases between them. There are 12 residues in the CDR3. DNA of the CDR3: TGTGCCAGCAGCTTAGGTACGCGCGAGCAGTACTTC. It specifies CASSLGTREQYF. Full variable domain (remainder filled in from reference TRBV13 and TRBJ2-7): AAGVIQSPRHLIKEKRETATLKCYPIPRHDTVYWYQQGPGQDPQFLISFYEKMQSDKGSIPDRFSAQQFSDYHSELNMSSLELGDSALYFCASSLGTREQYFGPGTRLTVT.

The chain couples TRBV6-6 to TRBJ1-6; the match to TRBD1 covers 8 bases. This CDR3 contains 17 residues. J gave up 7 bases and V 5 bases, and 13 bases lay outside the gene matches. From germline, CDR1 is MNHNY and CDR2 SVGAGI (reference sequence). The CDR3 sequence: CASSPTHRTGKNSPLHF. The CDR3 bases are TGTGCCAGCAGTCCGACGCACAGGACAGGGAAAAATTCACCCCTCCACTTT.

The gene calls are TRBV7-9 and TRBJ2-1; unclear D gene. This CDR3 region has 13 residues. V lost 2 bases to trimming and J lost 9 bases, with 11 bases between them. CDR1 and CDR2 from the germline V gene are SEHNR and FQNEAQ (reference sequence). CDR3 nucleotide sequence: TGTGCCAGCAGCTTACCCCTAGGATCTGAGCAGTTCTTC. This translates into CASSLPLGSEQFF.

This chain links TRBV5-1 with TRBJ2-5, with 8 bases identical to TRBD1. The CDR3 covers 12 residues. Germline assignment: CDR1 SGHRS and CDR2 YFSETQ. V lost 4 bases and J lost 5; bases outside the gene matches: 1. CDR3 protein: CASSRDRETQYF. The CDR3 DNA reads as TGCGCCAGCAGCCGGGACAGGGAGACCCAGTACTTC.

The V gene is TRBV29-1, the J gene TRBJ1-2; no definite D call. There are 12 residues in the CDR3. The germline V gene encodes CDR1 SQVTM and CDR2 ANQGSEA. The V and J ends lost 1 base and 4 bases respectively, with 7 bases between them. In nucleotides, the CDR3 is TGCAGCGTTGAAGCGAACGGCTATGGCTACACCTTC. This sequence encodes CSVEANGYGYTF. The variable domain in full, completed from reference TRBV29-1 and TRBJ1-2, reads SAVISQKPSRDICQRGTSLTIQCQVDSQVTMMFWYRQQPGQSLTLIATANQGSEATYESGFVIDKFPISRPNLTFSTLTVSNMSPEDSSIYLCSVEANGYGYTFGSGTRLTVV.

This clone was recorded only once. The chain has TRBV25-1 and TRBJ2-3, with TRBD2 as a possible D gene (6 bases). The V and J ends lost 6 bases and 0 bases respectively, with 16 bases between them. Looked up from germline, CDR1 is MGHDK and CDR2 is SYGVNS. This CDR3 spans 16 amino acids. The CDR3 loop reads CASSKWGDPSTDTQYF. The DNA of the CDR3 is TGTGCCAGCAGCAAATGGGGGGACCCTAGCACAGATACGCAGTATTTT.

This rearrangement joins TRBV19 to TRBJ1-2, with 7 bases identical to TRBD1. This CDR3 is 15 amino acids long. Losses at the gene ends were 6 bases for V and 4 bases for J; bases not matched to a gene: 11. CDR1 and CDR2 (germline): LNHDA, SQIVND (reference sequence). In DNA form, the CDR3 reads TGTGCCAGTAGGTCAGTAGGGGGCCACGGCTATGGCTACACCTTC. Translation: CASRSVGGHGYGYTF.

The V call is TRBV9, the J call TRBJ2-3; 7 bases fit TRBD1. The CDR3 sequence is 16 residues long. V was pared by 4 bases and J by 2 bases, with 10 bases of the junction left unmatched. Germline lookup yields CDR1 SGDLS and CDR2 YYNGEE. CDR3 DNA sequence: TGTGCCAGCAGCACCCGACAGGGTGTGACCACAGATACGCAGTATTTT. Translation: CASSTRQGVTTDTQYF.

The V and J genes are TRBV25-1 and TRBJ1-4; D possibly corresponds to TRBD1 (5 bases). The V end lost 2 bases, the J end lost 2 bases, and 6 bases lay between the germline ends. The CDR3 spans 14 residues. Germline assignment: CDR1 MGHDK and CDR2 SYGVNS. CDR3 loop: CASSEGGTNEKLFF. The DNA for the CDR3 is TGTGCCAGCAGTGAAGGGGGGACTAATGAAAAACTGTTTTTT.

This clone has just a few counts. The chain's CDR3 is CASSHHNGGTGANSPLHF. CDR3 bases: TGTGCCAGCAGCCATCATAATGGAGGGACAGGGGCGAATTCACCCCTCCACTTT. V usage is TRBV13 and J usage is TRBJ1-6, with TRBD1 identical over 10 bases. Germline V lookup: CDR1 PRHDT, CDR2 FYEKMQ (reference sequence). J was trimmed by 7 bases and V by 5 bases; bases with no gene match: 14. The CDR3 is made up of 18 amino acids.